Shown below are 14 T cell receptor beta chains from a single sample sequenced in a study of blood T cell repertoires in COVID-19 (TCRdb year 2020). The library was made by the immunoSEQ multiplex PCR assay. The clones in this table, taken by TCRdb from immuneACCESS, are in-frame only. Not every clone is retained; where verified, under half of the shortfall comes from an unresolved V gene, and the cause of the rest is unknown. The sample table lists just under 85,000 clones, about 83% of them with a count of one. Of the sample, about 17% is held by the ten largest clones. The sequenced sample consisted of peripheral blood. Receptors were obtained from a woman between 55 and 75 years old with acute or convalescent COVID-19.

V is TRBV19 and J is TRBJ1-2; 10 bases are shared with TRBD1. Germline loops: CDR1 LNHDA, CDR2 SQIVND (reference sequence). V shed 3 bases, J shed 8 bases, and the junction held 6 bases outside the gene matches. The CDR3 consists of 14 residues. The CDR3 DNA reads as TGTGCCAGTAGTATTAGTGGACAGGGGGGAGGCTACACCTTC. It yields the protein CASSISGQGGGYTF.

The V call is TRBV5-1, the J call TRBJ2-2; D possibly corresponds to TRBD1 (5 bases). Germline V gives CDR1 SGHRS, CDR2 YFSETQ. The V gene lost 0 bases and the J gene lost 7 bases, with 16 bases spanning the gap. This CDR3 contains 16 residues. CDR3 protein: CASSLEGQGSHGELFF. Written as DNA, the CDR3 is TGCGCCAGCAGCTTGGAGGGGCAGGGTAGTCACGGGGAGCTGTTTTTT. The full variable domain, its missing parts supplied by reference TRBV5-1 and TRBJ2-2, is KAGVTQTPRYLIKTRGQQVTLSCSPISGHRSVSWYQQTPGQGLQFLFEYFSETQRNKGNFPGRFSGRQFSNSRSEMNVSTLELGDSALYLCASSLEGQGSHGELFFGEGSRLTVL.

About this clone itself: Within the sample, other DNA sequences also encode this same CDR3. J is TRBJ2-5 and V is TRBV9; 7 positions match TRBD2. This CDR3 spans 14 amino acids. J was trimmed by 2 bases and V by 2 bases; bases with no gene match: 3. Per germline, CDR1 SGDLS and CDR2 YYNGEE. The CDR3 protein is CASSVGGGQETQYF. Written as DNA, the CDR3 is TGTGCCAGCAGCGTCGGCGGGGGACAAGAGACCCAGTACTTC.

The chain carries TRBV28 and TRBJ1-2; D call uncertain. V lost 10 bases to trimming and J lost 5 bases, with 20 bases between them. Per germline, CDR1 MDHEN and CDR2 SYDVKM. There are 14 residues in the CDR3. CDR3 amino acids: CATPLVDGWYGYTF. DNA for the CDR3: TGTGCCACCCCGTTAGTCGACGGGTGGTATGGCTACACCTTC.

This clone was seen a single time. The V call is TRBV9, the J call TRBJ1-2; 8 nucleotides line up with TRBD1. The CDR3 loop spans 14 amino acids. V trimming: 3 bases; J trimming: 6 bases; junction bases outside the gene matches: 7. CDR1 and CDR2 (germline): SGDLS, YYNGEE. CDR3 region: CASSGNRGENGYTF. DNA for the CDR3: TGTGCCAGCAGCGGAAACAGGGGGGAAAATGGCTACACCTTC. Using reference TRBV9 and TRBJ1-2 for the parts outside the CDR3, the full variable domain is DSGVTQTPKHLITATGQRVTLRCSPRSGDLSVYWYQQSLDQGLQFLIQYYNGEERAKGNILERFSAQQFPDLHSELNLSSLELGDSALYFCASSGNRGENGYTFGSGTRLTVV.

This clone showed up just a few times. The CDR3 region has the DNA TGTGCCATCAGTGAAAGCCACACTGAAGCTTTCTTT. It is translated as CAISESHTEAFF. This chain uses TRBV10-3 with TRBJ1-1; D is unclear. The ends were cut back, 3 bases at V and 3 bases at J, with 5 bases in the middle. The CDR3 has 12 residues. From germline, CDR1 is ENHRY and CDR2 SYGVKD.

The CDR3 coding sequence is TGTGCCAGCAGCTTAGCGGGGGCCAGCAATCAGCCCCAGCATTTT. Its protein product is CASSLAGASNQPQHF. V and J are TRBV7-8 and TRBJ1-5; TRBD1 is a possible D gene (6 bases). The V end lost 0 bases, the J end lost 1 base, and 7 bases lay between the germline ends. Germline V gene data show CDR1 as SGHVS and CDR2 as FQNEAQ. CDR3 length: 15 amino acids. Together with reference TRBV7-8 and TRBJ1-5, the CDR3 gives the full variable domain: GAGVSQSPRYKVAKRGQDVALRCDPISGHVSLFWYQQALGQGPEFLTYFQNEAQLDKSGLPSDRFFAERPEGSVSTLKIQRTQQEDSAVYLCASSLAGASNQPQHFGDGTRLSIL.

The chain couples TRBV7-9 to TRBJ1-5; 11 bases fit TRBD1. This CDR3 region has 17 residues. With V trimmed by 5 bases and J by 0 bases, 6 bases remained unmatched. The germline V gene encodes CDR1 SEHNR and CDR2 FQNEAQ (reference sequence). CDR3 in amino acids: CASSPGQGVDSNQPQHF. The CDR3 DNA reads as TGTGCCAGCAGCCCGGGACAGGGGGTGGATAGCAATCAGCCCCAGCATTTT.

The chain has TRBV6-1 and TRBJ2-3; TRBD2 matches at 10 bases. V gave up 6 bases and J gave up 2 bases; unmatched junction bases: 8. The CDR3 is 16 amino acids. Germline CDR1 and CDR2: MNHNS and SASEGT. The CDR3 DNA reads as TGTGCCAGCAGGGAAAGAAGCGGGGGGGCCACAGATACGCAGTATTTT. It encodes CASRERSGGATDTQYF.

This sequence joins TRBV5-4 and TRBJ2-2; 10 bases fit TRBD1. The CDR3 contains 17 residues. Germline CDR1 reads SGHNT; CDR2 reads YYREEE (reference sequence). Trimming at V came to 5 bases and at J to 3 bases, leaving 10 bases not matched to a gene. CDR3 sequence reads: CASRRLGQGLYTGELFF. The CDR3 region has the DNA TGTGCCAGCAGAAGGTTGGGACAGGGGCTTTACACCGGGGAGCTGTTTTTT.

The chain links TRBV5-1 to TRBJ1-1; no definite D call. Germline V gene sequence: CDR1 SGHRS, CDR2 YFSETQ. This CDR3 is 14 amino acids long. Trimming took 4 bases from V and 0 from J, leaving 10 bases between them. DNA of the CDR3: TGCGCCAGCAGCCTAGGCGGAATGAACACTGAAGCTTTCTTT. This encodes CASSLGGMNTEAFF.

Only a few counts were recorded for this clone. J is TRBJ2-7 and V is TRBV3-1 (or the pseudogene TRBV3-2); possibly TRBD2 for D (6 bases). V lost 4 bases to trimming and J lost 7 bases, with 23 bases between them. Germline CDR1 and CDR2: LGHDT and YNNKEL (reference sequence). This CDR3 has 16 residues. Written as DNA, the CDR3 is TGTGCCAGCAGCCGGATACCGCTCGGGAGCGTCCCGGAGCAGTACTTC. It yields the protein CASSRIPLGSVPEQYF.

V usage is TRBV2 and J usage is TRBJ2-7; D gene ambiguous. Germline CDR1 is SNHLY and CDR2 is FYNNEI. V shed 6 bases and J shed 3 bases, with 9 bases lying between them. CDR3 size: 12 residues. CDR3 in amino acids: CASRAAGYEQYF. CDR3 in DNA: TGTGCCAGCAGGGCCGCAGGCTACGAGCAGTACTTC.

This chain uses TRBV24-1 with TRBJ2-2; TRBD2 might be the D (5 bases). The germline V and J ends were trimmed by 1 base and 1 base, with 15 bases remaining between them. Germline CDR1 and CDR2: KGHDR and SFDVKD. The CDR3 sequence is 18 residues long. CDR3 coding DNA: TGTGCCACCAGTGATTTAAGCGGTCGTAGAGGGAACACCGGGGAGCTGTTTTTT. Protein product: CATSDLSGRRGNTGELFF.